The 30 T cell receptor beta chains below come from one sample, sequenced in a study of blood T cell repertoires in COVID-19. Sequencing was performed with immunoSEQ multiplex PCR; in TCRdb, only in-frame clones are kept and a portion is missing. The sample lists around 64,000 clones, around 80% occurring once. The sample consisted of peripheral blood. The receptors derive from a man aged 60 to 69 with acute or convalescent COVID-19.

The chain combines TRBV27 with TRBJ1-1, with D unresolved. CDR1 MNHEY and CDR2 SMNVEV come from the germline V gene (reference sequence). Trimming took 6 bases from V and 7 from J, leaving 18 bases between them. The CDR3 contains 14 residues. CDR3: CASSPRGWRGEAFF. In DNA form, the CDR3 reads TGTGCCAGCAGCCCCCGTGGGTGGAGAGGTGAAGCTTTCTTT.

The gene calls are TRBV10-3 and TRBJ2-5; D is uncertain. Trimming pared 3 bases from V and 1 base from J, leaving 6 bases between. This CDR3 contains 13 residues. Germline CDR1 and CDR2: ENHRY and SYGVKD. CDR3: CAISDVLQETQYF. The CDR3 DNA sequence: TGTGCCATCAGTGACGTTCTCCAAGAGACCCAGTACTTC.

The rearrangement links TRBV5-1 to TRBJ1-6, with TRBD1 matching 7 bases. The CDR3 length is 19 residues. CDR1 is SGHRS, CDR2 YFSETQ, per germline. After removal of 0 bases from V and 0 bases from J, the junction contained 9 bases not matched to a gene. In DNA, the CDR3 is TGCGCCAGCAGCTTGGAGGGACAGTCTGGGAGCTCCTATAATTCACCCCTCCACTTT. This sequence encodes CASSLEGQSGSSYNSPLHF.

The chain recombines TRBV28 with TRBJ1-3, with D tentatively TRBD1 (5 bases). Trimming pared 1 base from V and 0 bases from J, leaving 10 bases between. CDR1 and CDR2 (germline): MDHEN, SYDVKM. The length of the CDR3 is 16 residues. CDR3 nucleotide sequence: TGTGCCAGCAGTTTATACAGGAAGGGCTCTGGAAACACCATATATTTT. It encodes CASSLYRKGSGNTIYF.

The rearrangement joins TRBV7-3 to TRBJ2-3; 7 bases fit TRBD2. J lost 2 bases, V lost 5 bases, and 7 bases had no gene match. This CDR3 contains 15 residues. The germline gives CDR1 SGHTA, CDR2 FQGTGA. CDR3 in DNA: TGTGCCAGCAGCCGTAGCGGGCGACCCACAGATACGCAGTATTTT. Its translation: CASSRSGRPTDTQYF.

The CDR3 bases are TGTGCCAGCAGTATTGGGGGGACCTACACCTTC. Amino acid sequence: CASSIGGTYTF. The chain recombines TRBV28 with TRBJ1-2; tentatively, D is TRBD1 (5 bases). Per germline, CDR1 MDHEN and CDR2 SYDVKM. There are 11 residues in the CDR3. V gave up 5 bases and J gave up 10 bases, with 11 bases separating them.

This chain links TRBV4-2 with TRBJ2-7; 10 bases map to TRBD2. This CDR3 comprises 15 residues. CDR1 LGHNA and CDR2 YNFKEQ come from the germline V gene. V lost 1 base to trimming and J lost 2 bases; unmatched junction nucleotides: 2. CDR3 sequence reads: CASSQGGLATYEQYF. The DNA of the CDR3 is TGTGCCAGCAGCCAAGGGGGACTAGCGACCTACGAGCAGTACTTC.

V usage is TRBV29-1 and J usage is TRBJ2-1; 13 nucleotides align to TRBD2. The CDR3 is made up of 15 amino acids. Germline values: CDR1 SQVTM, CDR2 ANQGSEA. Trimming took 7 bases from V and 4 from J; bases not matched to a gene: 7. CDR3 in DNA: TGCAGCGCCCGGGGGACTAGCGGGGAGTACAATGAGCAGTTCTTC. Translation: CSARGTSGEYNEQFF.

This sequence joins TRBV2 and TRBJ1-5; D is undetermined. The CDR3 is 13 residues long. Trimming pared 6 bases from V and 0 bases from J, leaving 6 bases between. The germline gives CDR1 SNHLY, CDR2 FYNNEI. CDR3 amino acids: CASRLYSNQPQHF. As DNA, the CDR3 is TGTGCCAGCAGGCTCTATAGCAATCAGCCCCAGCATTTT.

This rearrangement joins TRBV7-2 to TRBJ1-2; no clear D. From germline, CDR1 is SGHTA and CDR2 FQGNSA. V was trimmed by 5 bases and J by 8 bases, leaving 15 bases between them. This CDR3 region has 13 residues. The CDR3 spells CASSTPTKGGYTF. In nucleotides, the CDR3 is TGTGCCAGCAGCACACCGACTAAAGGGGGCTACACCTTC. The entire variable domain, with the rest obtained from reference TRBV7-2 and TRBJ1-2, is as follows: GAGVSQSPSNKVTEKGKDVELRCDPISGHTALYWYRQSLGQGLEFLIYFQGNSAPDKSGLPSDRFSAERTGGSVSTLTIQRTQQEDSAVYLCASSTPTKGGYTFGSGTRLTVV.

The chain links TRBV19 to TRBJ2-1; 10 nucleotides match TRBD1. Germline V lookup: CDR1 LNHDA, CDR2 SQIVND (reference sequence). V lost 4 bases and J lost 0; bases outside the gene matches: 9. CDR3 length equals 18 residues. The CDR3 region has the DNA TGTGCCAGTAGTAGAGCTGCCGGGACAGGGGCCTCCTACAATGAGCAGTTCTTC. It yields the protein CASSRAAGTGASYNEQFF.

The chain links TRBV6-5 to TRBJ1-2, with a possible D match to TRBD1 (5 bases). The V end was cut by 5 bases, the J end by 3 bases, with 13 bases between. The CDR3 contains 14 residues. Per germline, CDR1 MNHEY and CDR2 SVGAGI. The CDR3 loop is CASSPGRVDYGYTF. In DNA, the CDR3 is TGTGCCAGCAGTCCTGGCAGGGTTGACTATGGCTACACCTTC.

This chain uses TRBV2 with TRBJ2-3; D is possibly TRBD2 (5 bases). There are 13 residues in the CDR3. With 4 bases removed from V and 8 bases from J, the gap between germline ends came to 13 bases. Germline V gene lookup returns CDR1 SNHLY and CDR2 FYNNEI. The CDR3 sequence: CASSVLGEGTQYF. The CDR3 DNA is TGTGCCAGCAGTGTGTTAGGAGAGGGTACGCAGTATTTT. The variable domain in full, completed from reference TRBV2 and TRBJ2-3, reads EPEVTQTPSHQVTQMGQEVILRCVPISNHLYFYWYRQILGQKVEFLVSFYNNEISEKSEIFDDQFSVERPDGSNFTLKIRSTKLEDSAMYFCASSVLGEGTQYFGPGTRLTVL.

The chain is built from TRBV7-9 and TRBJ1-1, with 9 nucleotides matching TRBD1. This CDR3 spans 15 amino acids. Germline assignment: CDR1 SEHNR and CDR2 FQNEAQ (reference sequence). V was clipped by 4 bases and J by 8 bases; unmatched bases: 11. The chain's CDR3 is CASSYPGQGGSEAFF. CDR3 DNA: TGTGCCAGCAGCTACCCGGGACAGGGAGGTTCGGAAGCTTTCTTT.

This clone was seen only a few times. The chain uses TRBV5-4 and TRBJ1-2, with D perhaps matching TRBD1 (6 bases). V lost 2 bases, J lost 3 bases, and 14 bases lay in between. CDR3 length: 15 residues. The germline V gene encodes CDR1 SGHNT and CDR2 YYREEE (reference sequence). The CDR3 loop is CASSFLTGGYYGYTF. CDR3 coding DNA: TGTGCCAGCAGCTTTCTGACAGGCGGGTACTATGGCTACACCTTC. The complete variable domain, with remaining parts taken from reference TRBV5-4 and TRBJ1-2, reads ETGVTQSPTHLIKTRGQQVTLRCSSQSGHNTVSWYQQALGQGPQFIFQYYREEENGRGNFPPRFSGLQFPNYSSELNVNALELDDSALYLCASSFLTGGYYGYTFGSGTRLTVV.

Relative to its sample, this clone is medium-sized (0.01 to 0.1%). The chain recombines TRBV4-2 with TRBJ2-7, with D possibly TRBD2 on 5 matching bases. The germline CDR1 and CDR2 sequences are LGHNA and YNFKEQ. V dropped 1 base and J dropped 2 bases, with 15 bases sitting between them. There are 16 residues in the CDR3. This chain's CDR3 is CASSQAGYGGTYEQYF. The DNA of the CDR3 is TGTGCCAGCAGCCAAGCTGGGTACGGAGGAACCTACGAGCAGTACTTC.

This clone was observed once. V and J are TRBV5-1 and TRBJ2-2, with TRBD2 matching 8 bases. Germline CDR1 is SGHRS and CDR2 is YFSETQ. This CDR3 contains 16 residues. After removal of 0 bases from V and 5 bases from J, the junction contained 6 bases not matched to a gene. The CDR3 coding sequence is TGCGCCAGCAGCTTGGTGGCGGGAGGAGAGACCGGGGAGCTGTTTTTT. Translation: CASSLVAGGETGELFF.

The CDR3 DNA is TGTGCCAGCTCACCAACAAGGGGTTCCTTGGAGCAGTACTTC. Amino acids: CASSPTRGSLEQYF. The J gene is TRBJ2-7, the V gene TRBV18; D may be TRBD1 (5 bases). From germline, CDR1 is KGHSH and CDR2 LQKENI. Trimming cost V 2 bases and J 7 bases, with 15 bases left between them. The CDR3 has 14 amino acids.

The V and J genes are TRBV11-3 and TRBJ2-5, with TRBD1 matching over 9 bases. This CDR3 contains 15 residues. J was trimmed by 0 bases and V by 5 bases; bases with no gene match: 4. CDR1 and CDR2 (germline): SGHNT, YENEEA. CDR3 DNA sequence: TGTGCCAGCAGCCGGGGACAGGGTCACCAAGAGACCCAGTACTTC. This encodes CASSRGQGHQETQYF. Looking up the rest from reference TRBV11-3 and TRBJ2-5 gives the full variable domain: EAGVVQSPRYKIIEKKQPVAFWCNPISGHNTLYWYLQNLGQGPELLIRYENEEAVDDSQLPKDRFSAERLKGVDSTLKIQPAELGDSAVYLCASSRGQGHQETQYFGPGTRLLVL.

This clone turned up a few times. The chain joins TRBV5-4 to TRBJ2-7; TRBD2 aligns across 12 bases. Germline lookup yields CDR1 SGHNT and CDR2 YYREEE (reference sequence). The CDR3 totals 19 residues. Unmatched junction bases numbered 15, after V lost 3 bases and J lost 2 bases. The CDR3 DNA follows: TGTGCCAGCAGCTCTTACTGGCTAGCGGGAGGGCCAGTCACCTACGAGCAGTACTTC. The encoded protein is CASSSYWLAGGPVTYEQYF.

The V call is TRBV15, the J call TRBJ2-2, with D possibly being TRBD2 (6 bases). V was shortened by 1 base and J by 4 bases, with 10 bases between the two germline ends. CDR1 LNHNV and CDR2 YYDKDF come from the germline V gene (reference sequence). This CDR3 contains 15 residues. CDR3 protein: CATSRVGGRTGELFF. The CDR3 coding sequence is TGTGCCACCAGCAGAGTGGGGGGACGCACCGGGGAGCTGTTTTTT.

This chain uses TRBV28 with TRBJ1-5, with 7 bases matching TRBD1. The J segment lost 6 bases and the V segment lost 4 bases, leaving 15 bases of the junction unmatched. Looked up from germline, CDR1 is MDHEN and CDR2 is SYDVKM. This CDR3 contains 17 residues. This CDR3 reads CASSSFPSGTAAQPQHF. The CDR3 DNA is TGTGCCAGCAGTTCATTCCCCTCAGGGACAGCTGCTCAGCCCCAGCATTTT.

This chain connects TRBV7-9 to TRBJ2-7; TRBD2 matches at 10 bases. V shed 5 bases, J shed 0 bases, and the junction held 4 bases outside the gene matches. This CDR3 has 15 residues. Germline loops: CDR1 SEHNR, CDR2 FQNEAQ (reference sequence). CDR3 DNA: TGTGCCAGCAGCCCCGGACTAGCGGCCTCCTACGAGCAGTACTTC. Translating gives CASSPGLAASYEQYF.

The chain has TRBV3-1 (or the pseudogene TRBV3-2) and TRBJ2-1; 12 positions agree with TRBD2. CDR1 and CDR2 from the germline V gene are LGHDT and YNNKEL (reference sequence). Trimming removed 4 bases from V and 14 bases from J; junction bases left unmatched: 9. This CDR3 is 14 amino acids long. The CDR3: CASSRGTSGRAEFF. In nucleotides, the CDR3 is TGTGCCAGCAGCCGCGGGACTAGCGGGCGGGCGGAGTTCTTC.

The rearrangement joins TRBV21-1 to TRBJ1-2; TRBD1, the table's D call, was not compared with the DNA. TRBV21-1 is given as a pseudogene. The CDR3 length is 16 residues. CDR3: CASQNFRDRAHYGYTF. Here the CDR3 DNA reads TGTGCCAGTCAAAACTTCCGGGACAGAGCCCACTATGGCTACACCTTC.

V gene TRBV4-1 combines with J gene TRBJ1-5; D unresolved. The CDR3 covers 15 residues. Germline CDR1 and CDR2: MGHRA and YSYEKL. Trimming pared 0 bases from V and 2 bases from J, leaving 8 bases between. CDR3 residues: CASSQESGGNQPQHF. The CDR3 DNA reads TGCGCCAGCAGCCAAGAATCCGGGGGCAATCAGCCCCAGCATTTT.

The genes are TRBV2 and TRBJ2-7; tentatively, D is TRBD2 (5 bases). This CDR3 comprises 14 residues. From germline, CDR1 is SNHLY and CDR2 FYNNEI. V dropped 4 bases and J dropped 4 bases, with 14 bases sitting between them. Here the CDR3 reads CASSGSDIAYEQYF. The CDR3 nucleotides are TGTGCCAGCAGTGGCAGTGACATAGCGTACGAGCAGTACTTC.

Remarks on this clone: At one end the junction does not follow the germline gene, possibly because of a read error. This specimen includes other DNA sequences encoding the same CDR3. The rearrangement joins TRBV7-8 to TRBJ1-1, with D unclear. This CDR3 spans 13 amino acids. Germline V lookup: CDR1 SGHVS, CDR2 FQNEAQ. The CDR3 DNA follows: TGTGCTAGCAGCTTAGTGGCTGTCACTGAAGCTTTCTTT. Translation gives CASSLVAVTEAFF.

This chain joins TRBV6-2 or TRBV6-3 and TRBJ2-5; TRBD1 might be the D (6 bases). Germline values: CDR1 MNHEY, CDR2 SVGEGT. V was clipped by 4 bases and J by 6 bases, with 15 bases between them. CDR3 length equals 14 residues. Written as DNA, the CDR3 is TGTGCCAGCAGTTCTTCAGGGGTGGGAAAGACCCAGTACTTC. It encodes CASSSSGVGKTQYF.

This chain joins TRBV7-2 and TRBJ1-5; D gene uncertain. V lost 5 bases and J 5 bases, leaving 7 bases between the germline ends. The CDR3 spans 12 residues. CDR1 SGHTA and CDR2 FQGNSA come from the germline V gene. The CDR3 coding sequence is TGTGCCAGCAGCCCCGGGGATCAGCCCCAGCATTTT. Amino acid sequence: CASSPGDQPQHF.